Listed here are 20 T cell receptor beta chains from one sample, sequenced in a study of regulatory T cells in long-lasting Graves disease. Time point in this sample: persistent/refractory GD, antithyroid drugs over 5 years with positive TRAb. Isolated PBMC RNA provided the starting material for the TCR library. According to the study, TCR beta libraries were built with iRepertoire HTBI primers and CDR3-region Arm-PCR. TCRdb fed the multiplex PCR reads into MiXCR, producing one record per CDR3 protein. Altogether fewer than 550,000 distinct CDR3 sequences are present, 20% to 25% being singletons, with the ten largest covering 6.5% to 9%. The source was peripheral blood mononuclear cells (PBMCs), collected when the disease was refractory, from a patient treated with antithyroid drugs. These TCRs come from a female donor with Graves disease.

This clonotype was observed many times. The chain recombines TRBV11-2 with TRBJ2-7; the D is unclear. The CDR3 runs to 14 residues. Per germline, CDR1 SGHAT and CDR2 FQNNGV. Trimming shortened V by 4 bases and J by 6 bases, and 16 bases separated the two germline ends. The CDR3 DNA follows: TGTGCCAGCAGCTCGGTCCAGCGAGCGACCGAGCAGTACTTC. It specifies CASSSVQRATEQYF.

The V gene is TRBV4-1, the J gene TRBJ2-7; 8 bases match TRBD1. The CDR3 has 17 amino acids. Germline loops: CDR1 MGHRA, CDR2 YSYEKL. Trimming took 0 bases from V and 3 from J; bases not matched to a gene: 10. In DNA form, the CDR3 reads TGCGCCAGCAGCCAAGAGTACCAGGGACAGGTCCACTACGAGCAGTACTTC. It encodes CASSQEYQGQVHYEQYF.

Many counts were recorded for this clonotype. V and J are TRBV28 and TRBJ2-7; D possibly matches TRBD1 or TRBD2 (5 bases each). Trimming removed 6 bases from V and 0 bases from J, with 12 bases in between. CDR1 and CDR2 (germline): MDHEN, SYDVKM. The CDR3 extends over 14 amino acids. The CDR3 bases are TGTGCCAGCAGCTTAGCAGGGAGCTCCTACGAGCAGTACTTC. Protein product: CASSLAGSSYEQYF. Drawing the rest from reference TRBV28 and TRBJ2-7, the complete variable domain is DVKVTQSSRYLVKRTGEKVFLECVQDMDHENMFWYRQDPGLGLRLIYFSYDVKMKEKGDIPEGYSVSREKKERFSLILESASTNQTSMYLCASSLAGSSYEQYFGPGTRLTVT.

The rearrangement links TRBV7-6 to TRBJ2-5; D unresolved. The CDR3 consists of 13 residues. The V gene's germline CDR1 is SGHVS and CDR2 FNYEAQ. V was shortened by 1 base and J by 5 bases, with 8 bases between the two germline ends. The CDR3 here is CASSLVWFETQYF. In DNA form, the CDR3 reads TGTGCCAGCAGCTTAGTCTGGTTTGAGACCCAGTACTTC.

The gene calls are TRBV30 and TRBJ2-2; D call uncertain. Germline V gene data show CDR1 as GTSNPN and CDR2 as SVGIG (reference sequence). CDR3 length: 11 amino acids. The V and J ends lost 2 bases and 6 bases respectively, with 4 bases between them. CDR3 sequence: CAWSPPGELFF. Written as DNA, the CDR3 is TGTGCCTGGAGTCCCCCCGGGGAGCTGTTTTTT.

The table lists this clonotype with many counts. The CDR3 sequence is CASSRNRGQISYEQYF. CDR3 nucleotides: TGTGCCAGCAGTCGGAACAGGGGGCAAATCTCCTACGAGCAGTACTTC. The chain recombines TRBV6-1 with TRBJ2-7; 9 positions match TRBD1. The CDR3 spans 16 residues. Unmatched junction bases numbered 8, after V lost 5 bases and J lost 0 bases. Germline V gene lookup returns CDR1 MNHNS and CDR2 SASEGT.

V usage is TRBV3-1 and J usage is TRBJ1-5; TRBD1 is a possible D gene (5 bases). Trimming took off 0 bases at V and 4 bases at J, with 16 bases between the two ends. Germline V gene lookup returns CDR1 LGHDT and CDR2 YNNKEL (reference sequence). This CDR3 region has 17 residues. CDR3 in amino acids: CASSQDDGARGNQPQHF. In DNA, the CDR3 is TGTGCCAGCAGCCAAGATGACGGGGCGCGAGGAAATCAGCCCCAGCATTTT.

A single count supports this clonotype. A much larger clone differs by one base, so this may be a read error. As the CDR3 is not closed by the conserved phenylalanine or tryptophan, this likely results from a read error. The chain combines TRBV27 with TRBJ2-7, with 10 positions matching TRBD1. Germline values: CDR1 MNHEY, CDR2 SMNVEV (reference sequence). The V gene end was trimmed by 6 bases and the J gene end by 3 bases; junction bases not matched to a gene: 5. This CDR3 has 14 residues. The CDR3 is CASRKTGGNYEQYS. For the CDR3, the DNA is TGTGCCAGCAGAAAGACAGGGGGCAACTACGAGCAGTACTCC.

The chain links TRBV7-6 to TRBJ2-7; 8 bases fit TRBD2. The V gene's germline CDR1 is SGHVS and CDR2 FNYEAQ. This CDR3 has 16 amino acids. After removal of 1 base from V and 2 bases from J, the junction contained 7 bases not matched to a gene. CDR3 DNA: TGTGCCAGCAGCTTAGGAACAGCGGGGGACCCCTACGAGCAGTACTTC. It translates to CASSLGTAGDPYEQYF.

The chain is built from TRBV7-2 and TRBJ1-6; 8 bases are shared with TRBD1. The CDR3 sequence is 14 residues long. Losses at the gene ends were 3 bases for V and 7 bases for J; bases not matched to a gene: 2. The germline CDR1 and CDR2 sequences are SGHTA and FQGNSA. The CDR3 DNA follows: TGTGCCAGCAGCTTCCAGGGGGCCAATTCACCCCTCCACTTT. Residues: CASSFQGANSPLHF. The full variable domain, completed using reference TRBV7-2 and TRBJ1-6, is GAGVSQSPSNKVTEKGKDVELRCDPISGHTALYWYRQSLGQGLEFLIYFQGNSAPDKSGLPSDRFSAERTGGSVSTLTIQRTQQEDSAVYLCASSFQGANSPLHFGNGTRLTVT.

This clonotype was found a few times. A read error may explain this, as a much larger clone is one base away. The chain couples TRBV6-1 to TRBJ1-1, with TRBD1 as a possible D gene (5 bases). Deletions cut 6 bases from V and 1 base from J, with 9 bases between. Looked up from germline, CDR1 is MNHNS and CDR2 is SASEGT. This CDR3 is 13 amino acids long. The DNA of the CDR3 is TGTGCCAGCAGGTTGGGACGGAACACTGAAGCTTTCTTT. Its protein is CASRLGRNTEAFF.

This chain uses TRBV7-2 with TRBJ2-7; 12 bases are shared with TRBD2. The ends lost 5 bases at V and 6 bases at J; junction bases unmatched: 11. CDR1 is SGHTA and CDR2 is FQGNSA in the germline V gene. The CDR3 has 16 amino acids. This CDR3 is CASSLRTLAGGSEQYF. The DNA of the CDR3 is TGTGCCAGCAGCCTGAGGACACTAGCGGGAGGTTCCGAGCAGTACTTC. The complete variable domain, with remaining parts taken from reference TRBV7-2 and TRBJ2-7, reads GAGVSQSPSNKVTEKGKDVELRCDPISGHTALYWYRQSLGQGLEFLIYFQGNSAPDKSGLPSDRFSAERTGGSVSTLTIQRTQQEDSAVYLCASSLRTLAGGSEQYFGPGTRLTVT.

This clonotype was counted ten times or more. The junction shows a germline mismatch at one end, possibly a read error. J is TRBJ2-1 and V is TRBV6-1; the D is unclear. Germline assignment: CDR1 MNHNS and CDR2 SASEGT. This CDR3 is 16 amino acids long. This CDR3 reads CASSHDPGGAYNEQFF. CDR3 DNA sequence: TGCGCCAGCAGTCACGACCCAGGTGGGGCCTACAATGAGCAGTTCTTC.

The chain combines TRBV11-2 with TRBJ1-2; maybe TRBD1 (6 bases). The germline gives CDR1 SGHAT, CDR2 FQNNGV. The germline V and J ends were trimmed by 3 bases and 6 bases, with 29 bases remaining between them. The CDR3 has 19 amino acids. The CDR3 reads CASSLGVKAVGRGRNGYTF. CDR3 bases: TGTGCCAGCAGCTTGGGGGTAAAGGCGGTGGGCAGGGGAAGAAATGGCTACACCTTC. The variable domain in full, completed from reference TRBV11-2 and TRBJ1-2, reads EAGVAQSPRYKIIEKRQSVAFWCNPISGHATLYWYQQILGQGPKLLIQFQNNGVVDDSQLPKDRFSAERLKGVDSTLKIQPAKLEDSAVYLCASSLGVKAVGRGRNGYTFGSGTRLTVV.

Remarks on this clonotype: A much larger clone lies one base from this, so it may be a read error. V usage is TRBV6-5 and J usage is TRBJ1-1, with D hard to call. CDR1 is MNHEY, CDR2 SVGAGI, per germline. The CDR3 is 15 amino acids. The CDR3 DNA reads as TGTGCCAGCGGTTACTCGCGGATCCTGAACACTGAAGCTTTCTTT. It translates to CASGYSRILNTEAFF.

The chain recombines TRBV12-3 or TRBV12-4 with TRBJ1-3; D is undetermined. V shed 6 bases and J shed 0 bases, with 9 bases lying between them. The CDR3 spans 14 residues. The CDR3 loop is CASSPRFSGNTIYF. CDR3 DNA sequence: TGTGCCAGCAGCCCCCGGTTCTCTGGAAACACCATATATTTT.

CDR3: CASSLGRENEQYF. CDR3 coding DNA: TGTGCCAGCAGCTTAGGAAGGGAGAACGAGCAGTACTTC. This sequence joins TRBV7-2 and TRBJ2-7, with D perhaps matching TRBD2 (5 bases). V was clipped by 1 base and J by 5 bases, with 9 bases between them. The germline gives CDR1 SGHTA, CDR2 FQGNSA. This CDR3 region has 13 residues.

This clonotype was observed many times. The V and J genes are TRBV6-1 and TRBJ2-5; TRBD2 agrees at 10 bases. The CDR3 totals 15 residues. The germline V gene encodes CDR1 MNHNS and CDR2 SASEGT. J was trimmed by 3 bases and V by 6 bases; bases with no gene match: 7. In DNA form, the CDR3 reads TGTGCCAGCAGCCAACTAGCGGGGAGAGAAGAGACCCAGTACTTC. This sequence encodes CASSQLAGREETQYF.

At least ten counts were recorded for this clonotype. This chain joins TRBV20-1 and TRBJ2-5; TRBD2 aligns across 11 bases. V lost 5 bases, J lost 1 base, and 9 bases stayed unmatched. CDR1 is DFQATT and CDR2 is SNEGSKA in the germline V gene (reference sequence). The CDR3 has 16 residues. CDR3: CSAGGTSGGFQETQYF. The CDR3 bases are TGCAGTGCTGGAGGAACTAGCGGGGGCTTCCAAGAGACCCAGTACTTC.

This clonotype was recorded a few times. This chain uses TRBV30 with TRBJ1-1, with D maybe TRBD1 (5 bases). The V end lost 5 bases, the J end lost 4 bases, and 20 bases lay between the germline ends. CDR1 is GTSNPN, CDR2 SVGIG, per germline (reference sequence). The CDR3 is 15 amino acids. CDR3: CAWYDSTMLGTEAFF. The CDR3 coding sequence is TGTGCCTGGTACGACAGTACAATGTTGGGCACTGAAGCTTTCTTT.